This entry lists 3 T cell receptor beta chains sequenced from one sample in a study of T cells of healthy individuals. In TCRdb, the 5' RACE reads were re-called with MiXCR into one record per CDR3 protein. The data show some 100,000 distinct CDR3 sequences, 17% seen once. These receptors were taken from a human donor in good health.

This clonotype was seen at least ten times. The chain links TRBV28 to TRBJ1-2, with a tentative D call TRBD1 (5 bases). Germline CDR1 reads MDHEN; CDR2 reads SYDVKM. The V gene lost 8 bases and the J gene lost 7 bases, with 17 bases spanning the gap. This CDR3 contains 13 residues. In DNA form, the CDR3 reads TGTGCCAGCGGCTTACAGGATTTGTCTGGCTACACCTTC. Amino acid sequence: CASGLQDLSGYTF.

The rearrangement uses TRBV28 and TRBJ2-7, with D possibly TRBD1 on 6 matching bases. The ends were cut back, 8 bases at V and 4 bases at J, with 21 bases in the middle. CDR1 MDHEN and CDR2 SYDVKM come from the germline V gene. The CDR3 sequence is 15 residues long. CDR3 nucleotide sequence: TGTGCCAGCGGATCGTTACAGGGCGCCAGGTACGAGCAGTACTTC. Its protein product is CASGSLQGARYEQYF.

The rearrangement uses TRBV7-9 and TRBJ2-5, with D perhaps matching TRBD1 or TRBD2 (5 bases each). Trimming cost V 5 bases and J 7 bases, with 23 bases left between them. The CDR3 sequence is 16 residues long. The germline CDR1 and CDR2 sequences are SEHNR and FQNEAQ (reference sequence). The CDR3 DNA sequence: TGTGCCAGCAGCCCCCCCCCTACGGGGCTTCAGGGGACCCAGTACTTC. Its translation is CASSPPPTGLQGTQYF.